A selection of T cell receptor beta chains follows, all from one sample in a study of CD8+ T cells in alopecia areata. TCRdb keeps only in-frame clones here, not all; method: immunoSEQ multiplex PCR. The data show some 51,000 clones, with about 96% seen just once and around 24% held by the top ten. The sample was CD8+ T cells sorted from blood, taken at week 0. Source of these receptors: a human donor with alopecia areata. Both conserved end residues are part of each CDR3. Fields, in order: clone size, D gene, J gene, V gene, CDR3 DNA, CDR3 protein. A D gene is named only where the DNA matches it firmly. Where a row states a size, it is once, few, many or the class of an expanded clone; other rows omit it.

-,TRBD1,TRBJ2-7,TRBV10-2,TGCGCCACCACGGTGGGGACAGGGGGGACCTACGAGCAGTACTTC,CATTVGTGGTYEQYF
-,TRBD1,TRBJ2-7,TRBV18,TGTGCCAGCTCACCATGGGACAGTAGCTCCTACGAGCAGTACTTC,CASSPWDSSSYEQYF
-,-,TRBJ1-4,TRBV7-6,TGTGCCAGCAGCTACGGTTTTCGCGCCTATAATGAAAAACTGTTTTTT,CASSYGFRAYNEKLFF
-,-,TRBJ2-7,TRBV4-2,TGTGCCAGCAGCCAAGTTTACGGCAGCTCCTACGAGCAGTACTTC,CASSQVYGSSYEQYF
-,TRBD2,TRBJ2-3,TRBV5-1,TGCGCCAGCCGTACCGGGACTAGCGGTCGGAGAACAGATACGCAGTATTTT,CASRTGTSGRRTDTQYF
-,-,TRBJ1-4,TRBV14,TGTGCCAGCAGGGCCCCAACTAATGAAAAACTGTTTTTT,CASRAPTNEKLFF
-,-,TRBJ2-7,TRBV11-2,TGTGCCAGCAGCTTAGGAACCCCAGCCTACGAGCAGTACTTC,CASSLGTPAYEQYF
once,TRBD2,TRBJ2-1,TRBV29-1,TGCAGCGTTGAAGATCCTTTCGGGGGGAACAATGAGCAGTTCTTC,CSVEDPFGGNNEQFF
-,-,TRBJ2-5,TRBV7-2,TGTGCCAGCGTTGAGACCCAGTACTTC,CASVETQYF
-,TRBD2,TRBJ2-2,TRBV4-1,TGCGCCAGCAGCCAAACGGGACTAGCGCTCGGGGAGCTGTTTTTT,CASSQTGLALGELFF
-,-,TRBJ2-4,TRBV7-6,TGTGCCAGCAGCCGCCTGGGGGCGGGTAACATTCAGTACTTC,CASSRLGAGNIQYF
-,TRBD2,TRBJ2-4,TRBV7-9,TGTGCCAGCAGCCCAGCGGGGGGAGTAGCCAAAAACATTCAGTACTTC,CASSPAGGVAKNIQYF
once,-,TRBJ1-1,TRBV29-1,TGCAGCGTTTGGGACACTGAAGCTTTCTTT,CSVWDTEAFF
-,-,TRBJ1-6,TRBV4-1,TGCGCCAGCAGCCAAGATGGGACGGGATTTTATAATTCACCCCTCCACTTT,CASSQDGTGFYNSPLHF
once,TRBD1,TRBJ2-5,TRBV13,TGTGCCAGCAGCTCGAGGGACAGTATACAAGAGACCCAGTACTTC,CASSSRDSIQETQYF
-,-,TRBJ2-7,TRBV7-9,TGTGCCAGCAGCTTACTTTCGGATAAGTACTTC,CASSLLSDKYF
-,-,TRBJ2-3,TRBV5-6,TGTGCCAGCAGCTTTCAGGGGGGAAGCACAGATACGCAGTATTTT,CASSFQGGSTDTQYF
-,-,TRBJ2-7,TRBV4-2,TGTGCCAGCAGCCAAGAGGGGGCGGGACAGATCTCCTACGAGCAGTACTTC,CASSQEGAGQISYEQYF
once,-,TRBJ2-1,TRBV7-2,TGTGCCAGCAGCCCCGGCTATCTTACCAATGAGCAGTTCTTC,CASSPGYLTNEQFF
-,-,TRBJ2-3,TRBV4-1,TGCGCCAGCAGCCTAGATAGGGCGGGGAGCGATACGCAGTATTTT,CASSLDRAGSDTQYF
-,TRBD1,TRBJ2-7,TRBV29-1,TGCAGCGTTCGGACAGGGACAACCTACGAGCAGTACTTC,CSVRTGTTYEQYF
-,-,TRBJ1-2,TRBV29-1,TGCAGCGCCGCGGCATCGAACTATGGCTACACCTTC,CSAAASNYGYTF
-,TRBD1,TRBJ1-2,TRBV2,TGTGCCAGCAGTGCGGGACAGGGTGGCGCTAACTATGGCTACACCTTC,CASSAGQGGANYGYTF
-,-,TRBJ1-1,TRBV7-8,TGTGCCAGCAGCTTAGCGCGCGTACCTCGGAGGAACACTGAAGCTTTCTTT,CASSLARVPRRNTEAFF
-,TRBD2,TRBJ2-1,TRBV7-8,TGTGCCAGCAGCTCTCCCGGGACTAGCGGGGGGGCCTTCTTCGATGAGCAGTTCTTC,CASSSPGTSGGAFFDEQFF
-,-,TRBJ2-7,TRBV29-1,TGCAGCGTTGTCGCAGCCCCTTCCTACGAGCAGTACTTC,CSVVAAPSYEQYF
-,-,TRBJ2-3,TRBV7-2,TGTGCCAGCACCCCGTGGGGGGGCCTTACAGATACGCAGTATTTT,CASTPWGGLTDTQYF
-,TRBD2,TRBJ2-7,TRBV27,TGTGCCAGCAGTTTGGGCAGGGAGGGGTACTACGAGCAGTACTTC,CASSLGREGYYEQYF
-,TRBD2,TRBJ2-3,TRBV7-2,TGTGCCAGCAGCGAAGAGCGGGGGGGCACAGATACGCAGTATTTT,CASSEERGGTDTQYF
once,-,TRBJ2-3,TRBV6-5,TGTGCCACCGCCGCGGCGGGCACAGATACGCAGTATTTT,CATAAAGTDTQYF
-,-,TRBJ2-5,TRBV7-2,TGTGCCAGCAGCCCCCTTACAGGGTACCAAGAGACCCAGTACTTC,CASSPLTGYQETQYF
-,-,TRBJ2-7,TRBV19,TGTGCCACCAATCCCCAGGGGACTTCCGTGGACGAGCAGTACTTC,CATNPQGTSVDEQYF
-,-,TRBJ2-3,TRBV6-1,TGTGCCTCCAGGGACACCACAGATACGCAGTATTTT,CASRDTTDTQYF
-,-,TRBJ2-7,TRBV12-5,TGTGCTAGTGGTTTGTGGCGGTCAGGCTCCTACGAGCAGTACTTC,CASGLWRSGSYEQYF
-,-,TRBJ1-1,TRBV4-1,TGCGCCAGCAGCCAACTCACGGGTGACACTGAAGCTTTCTTT,CASSQLTGDTEAFF
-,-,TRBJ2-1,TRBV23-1,TGCGCCAGCCTCGGAGGGTTCAATGAGCAGTTCTTC,CASLGGFNEQFF